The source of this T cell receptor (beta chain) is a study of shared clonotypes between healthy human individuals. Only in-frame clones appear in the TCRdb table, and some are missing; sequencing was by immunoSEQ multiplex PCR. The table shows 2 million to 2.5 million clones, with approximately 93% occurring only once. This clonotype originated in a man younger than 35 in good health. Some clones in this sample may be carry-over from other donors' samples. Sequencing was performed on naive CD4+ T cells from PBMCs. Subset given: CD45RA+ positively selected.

The CDR3 reads CASSLLPAQGQPQHF. The DNA of the CDR3 is TGTGCCAGCAGTTTACTTCCTGCACAGGGTCAGCCCCAGCATTTT. The genes are TRBV28 and TRBJ1-5; the D gene is possibly TRBD1 (6 bases). Germline V lookup: CDR1 MDHEN, CDR2 SYDVKM. CDR3 length equals 15 residues. Trimming cost V 2 bases and J 6 bases, with 14 bases left between them. Full variable domain (missing parts from reference TRBV28 and TRBJ1-5): DVKVTQSSRYLVKRTGEKVFLECVQDMDHENMFWYRQDPGLGLRLIYFSYDVKMKEKGDIPEGYSVSREKKERFSLILESASTNQTSMYLCASSLLPAQGQPQHFGDGTRLSIL.